One and the same sample provided the 18 T cell receptor beta chains below, sequenced in a study of cytomegalovirus exposure and HLA in healthy donors. PCR involved 60 Vbeta and 13 Jbeta primers. Clones were sequenced by immunoSEQ multiplex PCR, and TCRdb holds only the in-frame ones, with some missing. The sample includes around 130,000 clones, around 8.5% of them seen just once. Sequencing was done on a sample of PBMCs. These receptors were obtained from a man aged 40-49 years in good health and CMV-seronegative.

The chain joins TRBV15 to TRBJ2-3; 7 bases map to TRBD2. V shed 0 bases and J 4 bases; nucleotides not matched to a gene: 4. The CDR3 totals 15 residues. Germline CDR1 LNHNV, CDR2 YYDKDF (reference sequence). CDR3 DNA sequence: TGTGCCACCAGCAGAGATGAGGCGGGGGCAGATACGCAGTATTTT. It encodes CATSRDEAGADTQYF.

The chain uses TRBV6-6 and TRBJ1-2, with D hard to call. Trimming removed 6 bases from V and 0 bases from J, with 11 bases in between. The length of the CDR3 is 14 residues. Germline V gene sequence: CDR1 MNHNY, CDR2 SVGAGI (reference sequence). DNA of the CDR3: TGTGCCAGCAGGAAGCGGGAAACTAACTATGGCTACACCTTC. It is translated as CASRKRETNYGYTF.

This rearrangement joins TRBV27 to TRBJ1-2; D call uncertain. Per germline, CDR1 MNHEY and CDR2 SMNVEV (reference sequence). The CDR3 runs 14 residues. V was shortened by 6 bases and J by 6 bases, with 17 bases between the two germline ends. The CDR3 nucleotides read TGTGCCAGCAGCACTACGGGAAAGACGAATGGCTACACCTTC. This translates into CASSTTGKTNGYTF.

V is TRBV19 and J is TRBJ1-1; 7 positions match TRBD1. The CDR3 loop spans 14 amino acids. From germline, CDR1 is LNHDA and CDR2 SQIVND (reference sequence). The V segment lost 5 bases and the J segment 5 bases; nucleotides outside the gene matches: 8. CDR3 sequence reads: CASSFRQGRTEAFF. The CDR3 DNA is TGTGCCAGTAGTTTCCGACAGGGTAGGACTGAAGCTTTCTTT.

V usage is TRBV5-4 and J usage is TRBJ1-6; 8 positions match TRBD1. J was trimmed by 10 bases and V by 3 bases; bases with no gene match: 6. Germline CDR1 and CDR2: SGHNT and YYREEE (reference sequence). The CDR3 has 14 residues. This chain's CDR3 is CASSSTGEYSPLHF. DNA of the CDR3: TGTGCCAGCAGCTCGACAGGGGAGTACTCACCCCTCCACTTT.

This clone was counted only a few times. The rearrangement links TRBV5-1 to TRBJ1-6; 7 bases align to TRBD1. This CDR3 is 15 amino acids long. The junction had 5 bases not matched to a gene; V was cut back by 0 bases and J by 8 bases. Germline loops: CDR1 SGHRS, CDR2 YFSETQ. CDR3 residues: CASSLGRGLDSPLHF. The CDR3 region has the DNA TGCGCCAGCAGCTTGGGCAGGGGGTTAGATTCACCCCTCCACTTT.

The rearrangement links TRBV28 to TRBJ1-5; D possibly corresponds to TRBD1 (5 bases). Germline V gene data show CDR1 as MDHEN and CDR2 as SYDVKM. V was trimmed by 8 bases and J by 6 bases, leaving 17 bases between them. CDR3 size: 14 residues. The CDR3 region is CASLPLGRGQPQHF. In DNA form, the CDR3 reads TGTGCCAGCCTTCCTTTAGGTAGGGGTCAGCCCCAGCATTTT.

The chain joins TRBV28 to TRBJ2-1, with 7 bases lining up with TRBD2. Germline-derived CDR1 and CDR2 are MDHEN and SYDVKM. The length of the CDR3 is 14 residues. The trim removed 4 bases at V and 4 bases at J, leaving 4 bases unmatched. The CDR3 reads CASSWTSLYNEQFF. CDR3 DNA: TGTGCCAGCAGTTGGACTAGTCTATACAATGAGCAGTTCTTC.

The J gene is TRBJ2-3, the V gene TRBV28; 7 nucleotides match TRBD1. This CDR3 is 15 amino acids long. The V gene end was trimmed by 4 bases and the J gene end by 2 bases; junction bases not matched to a gene: 6. Germline assignment: CDR1 MDHEN and CDR2 SYDVKM. The CDR3 loop reads CASSSPDRVTDTQYF. For the CDR3, the DNA is TGTGCCAGCAGTTCCCCAGACAGGGTCACAGATACGCAGTATTTT.

J is TRBJ2-6 and V is TRBV15, with D unresolved. V was clipped by 0 bases and J by 0 bases, with 6 bases between them. CDR1 and CDR2 from the germline V gene are LNHNV and YYDKDF (reference sequence). This CDR3 contains 16 residues. CDR3 region: CATSRDIRSGANVLTF. The CDR3 DNA reads TGTGCCACCAGCAGAGATATTCGCTCTGGGGCCAACGTCCTGACTTTC.

The J gene is TRBJ2-6, the V gene TRBV18; 11 bases match TRBD2. Germline V gene data show CDR1 as KGHSH and CDR2 as LQKENI. The CDR3 covers 17 residues. Trimming cost V 2 bases and J 2 bases; bases outside gene matches: 2. CDR3 nucleotide sequence: TGTGCCAGCTCACCATTAGCGGGGGGGCCTGGGGCCAACGTCCTGACTTTC. It codes for CASSPLAGGPGANVLTF.

The chain uses TRBV5-6 and TRBJ1-1; 7 bases fit TRBD1. The germline V gene encodes CDR1 SGHDT and CDR2 YYEEEE. The CDR3 runs to 16 residues. V shed 3 bases, J shed 5 bases, and the junction held 13 bases outside the gene matches. The CDR3 DNA reads as TGTGCCAGCAGCTGGAACCGACAGGGTAGTCGGACTGAAGCTTTCTTT. Translating gives CASSWNRQGSRTEAFF.

The V call is TRBV19, the J call TRBJ2-7; maybe TRBD1 (9 bases). This CDR3 is built from 16 residues. Germline CDR1 is LNHDA and CDR2 is SQIVND (reference sequence). V was trimmed by 5 bases and J by 2 bases, leaving 19 bases between them. The CDR3 bases are TGTGCCAGTAGTCGCGGGGGGACAGGGACCCCCTACGAGCAGTACTTC. Its protein product is CASSRGGTGTPYEQYF.

The chain has TRBV12-5 and TRBJ2-3; 7 nucleotides line up with TRBD1. Germline V gene data show CDR1 as LGHNT and CDR2 as FRNRAP. V lost 2 bases and J lost 1; bases outside the gene matches: 6. This CDR3 comprises 16 residues. In DNA form, the CDR3 reads TGTGCTAGTGGTTTGTTCACAGGGGTCGGCACAGATACGCAGTATTTT. It specifies CASGLFTGVGTDTQYF.

This chain uses TRBV5-1 with TRBJ1-2; possible D gene TRBD1, 5 bases. The CDR3 loop spans 15 amino acids. CDR1 is SGHRS, CDR2 YFSETQ, per germline. V was trimmed by 4 bases and J by 6 bases, leaving 19 bases between them. The CDR3 sequence is CASSPGYGGGDGYTF. The CDR3 coding sequence is TGCGCCAGCAGCCCCGGGTATGGGGGAGGTGATGGCTACACCTTC.

This clone was seen a handful of times. The chain has TRBV19 and TRBJ1-2, with D uncertain. With 6 bases removed from V and 1 base from J, the gap between germline ends came to 12 bases. Germline CDR1 LNHDA, CDR2 SQIVND (reference sequence). The CDR3 length is 14 residues. The CDR3, as DNA: TGTGCCAGTAGCGGACTGAAGGTTAACTATGGCTACACCTTC. Translation gives CASSGLKVNYGYTF.

This clone was counted a few times. The chain carries TRBV28 and TRBJ1-5; D remains ambiguous. CDR1 is MDHEN and CDR2 is SYDVKM in the germline V gene. V lost 6 bases to trimming and J lost 0 bases, with 9 bases between them. The CDR3 is made up of 14 amino acids. CDR3 nucleotide sequence: TGTGCCAGCAGCAAGACATTTAGCAATCAGCCCCAGCATTTT. Translation: CASSKTFSNQPQHF.

This clone occurred a few times. V is TRBV6-6 and J is TRBJ1-2; 7 positions agree with TRBD1. CDR3 length: 14 residues. Germline loops: CDR1 MNHNY, CDR2 SVGAGI (reference sequence). Unmatched junction bases numbered 4, after V lost 3 bases and J lost 3 bases. CDR3 bases: TGTGCCAGCAGTTATAACAGGGGCGACTATGGCTACACCTTC. It is translated as CASSYNRGDYGYTF.